A selection of T cell receptor beta chains follows, all from one sample in a study of cytomegalovirus exposure and HLA in healthy donors. Some clones are missing from TCRdb's copy, which holds only in-frame ones; the method was immunoSEQ multiplex PCR. The sample carries roughly 200,000 clones, around 78% recorded once. The sequencing input was PBMCs. Every receptor here comes from a woman aged 30 to 39 in good health and CMV-seropositive. The CDR3 runs from the conserved cysteine through the conserved F or W. D genes are given only for firm matches. Clone size is shown for a subset of rows, as once, few, many or a class of expanded clone.

NA | NA | TRBJ2-2 | TRBV7-9 | CASSLGQGIGELFF | TGTGCCAGCAGCTTGGGCCAGGGAATCGGGGAGCTGTTTTTT
few | NA | TRBJ2-1 | TRBV11-3 | CASSLLSDRRSYNEQFF | TGTGCCAGCAGCTTATTATCCGACAGGCGCTCCTACAATGAGCAGTTCTTC
NA | TRBD1 | TRBJ1-5 | TRBV27 | CASSPPKQGSSNQPQHF | TGTGCCAGCAGTCCCCCCAAACAGGGGAGTAGCAATCAGCCCCAGCATTTT
NA | NA | TRBJ1-5 | TRBV19 | CASRPMGPSNQPQHF | TGTGCCAGTAGACCCATGGGCCCTAGCAATCAGCCCCAGCATTTT
NA | NA | TRBJ2-7 | TRBV5-1 | CASSLRGEQYF | TGCGCCAGCAGCTTGAGAGGCGAGCAGTACTTC
NA | TRBD1 | TRBJ1-2 | TRBV30 | CAWSPDRGYYGYTF | TGTGCCTGGAGTCCCGACAGGGGGTACTATGGCTACACCTTC
few | TRBD1 | TRBJ1-4 | TRBV2 | CASVGQLQLELFF | TGTGCCAGCGTGGGACAGCTACAATTGGAACTGTTTTTT
NA | NA | TRBJ2-1 | TRBV5-4 | CASIPGDSYNEQFF | TGTGCCAGCATCCCGGGGGACAGCTACAATGAGCAGTTCTTC
NA | NA | TRBJ2-7 | TRBV11-2 | CASSLPGGPFEQYF | TGTGCCAGCAGCTTACCCGGAGGGCCTTTCGAGCAGTACTTC
NA | NA | TRBJ2-2 | TRBV19 | CASGETVNTGELFF | TGTGCCAGTGGGGAGACCGTGAACACCGGGGAGCTGTTTTTT
NA | TRBD1 | TRBJ2-7 | TRBV5-6 | CASSLDRGHDEQYF | TGTGCCAGCAGCTTGGACAGGGGGCACGACGAGCAGTACTTC
once | TRBD1 | TRBJ1-2 | TRBV7-8 | CASSSGTGQGTGYTF | TGTGCCAGCAGCTCAGGAACAGGACAGGGGACTGGCTACACCTTC
NA | TRBD1 | TRBJ1-2 | TRBV28 | CGTNPGGAVVGTF | TGTGGCACCAATCCAGGGGGAGCGGTCGTGGGTACCTTC